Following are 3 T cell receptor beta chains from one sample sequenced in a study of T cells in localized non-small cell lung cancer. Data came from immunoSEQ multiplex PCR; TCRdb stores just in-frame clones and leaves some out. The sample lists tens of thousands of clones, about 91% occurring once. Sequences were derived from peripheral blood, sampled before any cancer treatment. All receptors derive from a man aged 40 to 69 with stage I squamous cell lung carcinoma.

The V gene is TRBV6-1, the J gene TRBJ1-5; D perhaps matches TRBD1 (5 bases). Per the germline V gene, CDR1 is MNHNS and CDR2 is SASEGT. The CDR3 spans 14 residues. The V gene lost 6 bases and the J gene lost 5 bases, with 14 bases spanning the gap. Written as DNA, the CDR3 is TGTGCCAGCAGCGCCGGGACGGGCGATCAGCCCCAGCATTTT. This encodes CASSAGTGDQPQHF.

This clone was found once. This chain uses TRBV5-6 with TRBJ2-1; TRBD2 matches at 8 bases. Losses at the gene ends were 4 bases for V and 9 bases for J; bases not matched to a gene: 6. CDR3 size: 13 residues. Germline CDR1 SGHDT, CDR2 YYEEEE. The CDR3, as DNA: TGTGCCAGCAGCCCCGGGAGGGCGCGTGAGCAGTTCTTC. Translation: CASSPGRAREQFF.

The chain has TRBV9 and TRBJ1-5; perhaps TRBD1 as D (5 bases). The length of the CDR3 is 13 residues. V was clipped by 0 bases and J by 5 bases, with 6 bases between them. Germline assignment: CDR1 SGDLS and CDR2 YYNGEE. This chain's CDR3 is CASSVETDQPQHF. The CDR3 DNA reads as TGTGCCAGCAGCGTAGAGACAGATCAGCCCCAGCATTTT.